Listed here are 25 T cell receptor beta chains from one sample, sequenced in a study of T cell changes during pregnancy in multiple sclerosis (dated by TCRdb to about 2019). Libraries were made using the immunoSEQ multiplex PCR assay. What TCRdb holds here is the immuneACCESS table cut down to in-frame rearrangements. Part of the clones is not present; checked against another copy, under half of the missing clones reflect an unresolved V gene, and the others are unexplained. The sample table shows 65,000 to 85,000 clones, and around 90% are seen once. Under 0.35% of the sample belongs to the ten largest clones. The source was CD4+ T cells from peripheral blood mononuclear cells, collected after pregnancy. The receptors come from a female donor with multiple sclerosis, enrolled in a pregnancy study.

The J gene is TRBJ1-5, the V gene TRBV5-1, with 7 bases that match TRBD1. The CDR3 totals 14 residues. Per the germline V gene, CDR1 is SGHRS and CDR2 is YFSETQ. Trimming at V came to 4 bases and at J to 4 bases, leaving 5 bases not matched to a gene. As DNA, the CDR3 is TGCGCCAGCAGCCCTGGGACAGTAAATCAGCCCCAGCATTTT. Encoded protein: CASSPGTVNQPQHF.

The chain couples TRBV18 to TRBJ1-4; 8 nucleotides line up with TRBD1. The V segment lost 2 bases and the J segment 4 bases; nucleotides outside the gene matches: 9. CDR3 length: 17 amino acids. Germline V gene sequence: CDR1 KGHSH, CDR2 LQKENI. CDR3 in amino acids: CASSPIQGAFGNEKLFF. Written as DNA, the CDR3 is TGTGCCAGCTCACCAATCCAGGGGGCGTTCGGTAATGAAAAACTGTTTTTT.

The chain is built from TRBV7-7 and TRBJ2-3; D is unclear. Trimming took 3 bases from V and 2 from J, leaving 6 bases between them. CDR3 length: 13 amino acids. CDR1 SSHAT and CDR2 FNYEAQ come from the germline V gene (reference sequence). The CDR3 is CASSLGYTDTQYF. In nucleotides, the CDR3 is TGTGCCAGCAGCTTGGGCTACACAGATACGCAGTATTTT.

This chain joins TRBV5-1 and TRBJ2-7; D might be TRBD2 (5 bases). Germline loops: CDR1 SGHRS, CDR2 YFSETQ. Trimming removed 0 bases from V and 1 base from J, with 11 bases in between. CDR3 length: 15 amino acids. The CDR3 loop reads CASSLGMEVSYEQYF. The CDR3 nucleotides read TGCGCCAGCAGCTTGGGCATGGAGGTTTCCTACGAGCAGTACTTC.

This clone is a singleton in its sample. The chain is built from TRBV7-2 and TRBJ2-3; 8 bases match TRBD2. Looked up from germline, CDR1 is SGHTA and CDR2 is FQGNSA. V lost 5 bases, J lost 6 bases, and 13 bases stayed unmatched. The CDR3 has 16 residues. The CDR3 nucleotides are TGTGCCAGCAGCCGCGGTTTAGCGGGATCGGCGGATACGCAGTATTTT. Residues: CASSRGLAGSADTQYF. The whole variable domain, filled in from reference TRBV7-2 and TRBJ2-3, reads GAGVSQSPSNKVTEKGKDVELRCDPISGHTALYWYRQSLGQGLEFLIYFQGNSAPDKSGLPSDRFSAERTGGSVSTLTIQRTQQEDSAVYLCASSRGLAGSADTQYFGPGTRLTVL.

The rearrangement uses TRBV6-4 and TRBJ1-6; 9 positions agree with TRBD1. The trim removed 10 bases at V and 4 bases at J, leaving 5 bases unmatched. Germline V CDR1 and CDR2: MRHNA, SNTAGT. This CDR3 has 14 residues. The CDR3 loop is CANPGTGYNSPLHF. Here the CDR3 DNA reads TGTGCCAACCCCGGGACAGGGTATAATTCACCCCTCCACTTT.

The CDR3 spells CASSLWELEETQYF. CDR3 nucleotide sequence: TGTGCCAGCAGCTTATGGGAGTTGGAAGAGACCCAGTACTTC. The V and J genes are TRBV7-2 and TRBJ2-5; maybe TRBD2 (5 bases). Germline CDR1 and CDR2: SGHTA and FQGNSA. The CDR3 contains 14 residues. V lost 2 bases and J 3 bases, leaving 10 bases between the germline ends.

The CDR3 coding sequence is TGTGCCAGCAGCTTAGGTCCGGTCTCTGGAAACACCATATATTTT. This encodes CASSLGPVSGNTIYF. The rearrangement joins TRBV7-9 to TRBJ1-3; D ambiguous. This CDR3 is 15 amino acids long. CDR1 is SEHNR and CDR2 is FQNEAQ in the germline V gene (reference sequence). V was trimmed by 1 base and J by 0 bases, leaving 7 bases between them.

V is TRBV28 and J is TRBJ1-5, with D tentatively TRBD1 (6 bases). The V end lost 7 bases, the J end lost 3 bases, and 13 bases lay between the germline ends. The CDR3 spans 14 residues. CDR1 is MDHEN, CDR2 SYDVKM, per germline. This CDR3 reads CASTIGQFNQPQHF. CDR3 bases: TGTGCCAGCACCATAGGACAGTTCAATCAGCCCCAGCATTTT.

The chain couples TRBV10-3 to TRBJ2-7; D ambiguous. Looked up from germline, CDR1 is ENHRY and CDR2 is SYGVKD. The CDR3 runs to 11 residues. Trimming took off 6 bases at V and 4 bases at J, with 7 bases between the two ends. The DNA of the CDR3 is TGTGCCATCAGCGGTAATTACGAGCAGTACTTC. Translation: CAISGNYEQYF.

The rearrangement uses TRBV27 and TRBJ2-7; TRBD2 matches at 13 bases. V was clipped by 3 bases and J by 1 base; unmatched bases: 9. The CDR3 consists of 18 residues. Germline V CDR1 and CDR2: MNHEY, SMNVEV (reference sequence). The DNA of the CDR3 is TGTGCCAGCAGTTTCCTACTAGCGGGAGGGCCCGGGTCCTACGAGCAGTACTTC. Translation: CASSFLLAGGPGSYEQYF.

The chain links TRBV10-2 to TRBJ2-7, with a possible D match to TRBD1 (6 bases). CDR3 size: 11 residues. Trimming took 2 bases from V and 8 from J, leaving 7 bases between them. In germline, CDR1 is WSHSY, CDR2 SAAADI. The CDR3 protein is CASSEGGQQYF. The CDR3 DNA reads as TGCGCCAGCAGTGAGGGGGGCCAGCAGTACTTC.

The chain is built from TRBV19 and TRBJ2-7, with 7 bases fitting TRBD1. CDR1 is LNHDA and CDR2 is SQIVND in the germline V gene (reference sequence). V lost 3 bases and J lost 1; bases outside the gene matches: 6. This CDR3 contains 15 residues. CDR3 protein: CASSIQWTGSYEQYF. The CDR3 DNA follows: TGTGCCAGTAGTATCCAATGGACAGGTTCCTACGAGCAGTACTTC.

The chain uses TRBV29-1 and TRBJ1-3; no clear D. Germline CDR1 reads SQVTM; CDR2 reads ANQGSEA. The CDR3 consists of 11 residues. The V gene lost 7 bases and the J gene lost 4 bases, with 8 bases spanning the gap. The CDR3 nucleotides are TGCAGCGGACGACTGGGAAACACCATATATTTT. This sequence encodes CSGRLGNTIYF.

The chain couples TRBV7-2 to TRBJ2-7; the D gene is possibly TRBD2 (6 bases). Germline V gives CDR1 SGHTA, CDR2 FQGNSA. The CDR3 is 14 residues long. V was cut by 5 bases and J by 0 bases, with 11 bases left in between. The CDR3 sequence: CASSPGLSSYEQYF. CDR3 DNA: TGTGCCAGCAGCCCGGGACTCAGCTCCTACGAGCAGTACTTC.

This clone was picked up one time. V gene TRBV5-1 combines with J gene TRBJ2-5; 8 bases line up with TRBD1. Germline trimming cut 0 bases from V and 5 bases from J; bases unmatched to any gene: 6. Germline loops: CDR1 SGHRS, CDR2 YFSETQ. The CDR3 covers 15 residues. The CDR3 region has the DNA TGCGCCAGCAGCTTGGGCAGGGGGCATGGGGAGACCCAGTACTTC. This gives the protein CASSLGRGHGETQYF.

The chain recombines TRBV28 with TRBJ2-1; no reliable D call. V lost 2 bases, J lost 3 bases, and 8 bases lay in between. CDR1 MDHEN and CDR2 SYDVKM come from the germline V gene. This CDR3 has 14 residues. CDR3 bases: TGTGCCAGCAGTTTAGTAGCCTACTACAATGAGCAGTTCTTC. Encoded protein: CASSLVAYYNEQFF.

This chain links TRBV2 with TRBJ1-4, with TRBD1 matching 9 bases. Germline V gene data show CDR1 as SNHLY and CDR2 as FYNNEI. The ends lost 5 bases at V and 8 bases at J; junction bases unmatched: 12. The CDR3 sequence is 16 residues long. In nucleotides, the CDR3 is TGTGCCAGCAGTTCCCCCCTAGGACAGGGGCGGGAAAAACTGTTTTTT. It specifies CASSSPLGQGREKLFF.

This CDR3 is CAWRETSGGAPGELFF. CDR3 coding DNA: TGTGCCTGGAGAGAAACTAGCGGGGGAGCCCCCGGGGAGCTGTTTTTT. V is TRBV30 and J is TRBJ2-2; 11 positions match TRBD2. The trim removed 3 bases at V and 6 bases at J, leaving 9 bases unmatched. This CDR3 region has 16 residues. CDR1 and CDR2 from the germline V gene are GTSNPN and SVGIG (reference sequence).

The chain links TRBV19 to TRBJ1-4; D not resolved. The V end lost 3 bases, the J end lost 6 bases, and 11 bases lay between the germline ends. CDR1 is LNHDA, CDR2 SQIVND, per germline (reference sequence). This CDR3 has 14 amino acids. The DNA of the CDR3 is TGTGCCAGTAGTATCCCCGGGTCCCATGAAAAACTGTTTTTT. It is translated as CASSIPGSHEKLFF. Variable domain in full (rest from reference TRBV19 and TRBJ1-4): DGGITQSPKYLFRKEGQNVTLSCEQNLNHDAMYWYRQDPGQGLRLIYYSQIVNDFQKGDIAEGYSVSREKKESFPLTVTSAQKNPTAFYLCASSIPGSHEKLFFGSGTQLSVL.

V gene TRBV2 combines with J gene TRBJ2-4; 7 bases are a match to TRBD1. Unmatched junction bases numbered 8, after V lost 6 bases and J lost 0 bases. The CDR3 covers 16 residues. Per germline, CDR1 SNHLY and CDR2 FYNNEI. CDR3 residues: CASRHDRVIAKNIQYF. DNA of the CDR3: TGTGCCAGCAGGCACGACAGGGTTATAGCCAAAAACATTCAGTACTTC.

This clone was counted a few times. V gene TRBV5-1 combines with J gene TRBJ1-1; D is perhaps TRBD1 (5 bases). Germline values: CDR1 SGHRS, CDR2 YFSETQ. The V end was cut by 2 bases, the J end by 1 base, with 6 bases between. The CDR3 spans 13 residues. The CDR3 loop reads CASSFRENTEAFF. The CDR3 nucleotides are TGCGCCAGCAGCTTCAGGGAGAACACTGAAGCTTTCTTT.

J is TRBJ2-2 and V is TRBV6-1, with D possibly being TRBD2 (6 bases). CDR3 length equals 15 residues. Germline V CDR1 and CDR2: MNHNS, SASEGT. The germline V and J ends were trimmed by 5 bases and 5 bases, with 15 bases remaining between them. This CDR3 is CASSPTGVKTGELFF. DNA for the CDR3: TGTGCCAGCAGTCCGACGGGAGTGAAGACCGGGGAGCTGTTTTTT.

The V gene is TRBV19, the J gene TRBJ2-3, with unresolved D. This CDR3 spans 14 amino acids. Germline V gene sequence: CDR1 LNHDA, CDR2 SQIVND (reference sequence). V was clipped by 4 bases and J by 5 bases, with 13 bases between them. DNA for the CDR3: TGTGCCAGTAGTACTCCTGGAGCCGGAGATACGCAGTATTTT. Encoded protein: CASSTPGAGDTQYF.

CDR3 DNA: TGTGCCACCAGCAGAGCTCTAGCGGGGAGCTACGAGCAGTACTTC. As protein: CATSRALAGSYEQYF. The chain recombines TRBV15 with TRBJ2-7; 9 positions agree with TRBD2. Germline CDR1 reads LNHNV; CDR2 reads YYDKDF (reference sequence). V lost 1 base to trimming and J lost 3 bases; unmatched junction nucleotides: 4. The length of the CDR3 is 15 residues.